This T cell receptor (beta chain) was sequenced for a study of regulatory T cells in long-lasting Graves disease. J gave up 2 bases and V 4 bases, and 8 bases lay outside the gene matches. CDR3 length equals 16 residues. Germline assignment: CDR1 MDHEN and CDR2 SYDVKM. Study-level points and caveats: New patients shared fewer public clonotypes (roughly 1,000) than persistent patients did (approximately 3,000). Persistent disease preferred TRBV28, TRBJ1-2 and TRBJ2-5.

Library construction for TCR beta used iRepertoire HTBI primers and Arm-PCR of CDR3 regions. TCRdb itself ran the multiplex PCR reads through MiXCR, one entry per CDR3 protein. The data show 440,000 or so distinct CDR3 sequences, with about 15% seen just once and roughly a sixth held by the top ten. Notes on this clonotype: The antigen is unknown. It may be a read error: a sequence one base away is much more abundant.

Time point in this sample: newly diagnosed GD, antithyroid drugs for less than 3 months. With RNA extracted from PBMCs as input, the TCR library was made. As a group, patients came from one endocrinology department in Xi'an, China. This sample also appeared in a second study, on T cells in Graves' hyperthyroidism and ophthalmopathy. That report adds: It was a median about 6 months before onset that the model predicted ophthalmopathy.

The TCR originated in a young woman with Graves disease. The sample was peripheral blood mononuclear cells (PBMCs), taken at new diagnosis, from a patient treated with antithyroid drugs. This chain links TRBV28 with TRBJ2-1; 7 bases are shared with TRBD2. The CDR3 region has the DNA TGTGCCAGCAGTTCCTTGGGGGAGGGCCCCTACAATGAGCAGTTCTTC. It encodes CASSSLGEGPYNEQFF.